The rows below give T cell receptor beta chains drawn from one sample of a study of blood T cell repertoires in COVID-19. Sequenced by immunoSEQ multiplex PCR; TCRdb stores in-frame clones only, minus some. The data contain 310,000 or so clones, nearly 90% of them seen just once; the ten biggest clones take up approximately 5.3%. The specimen sequenced was PBMCs or T cells enriched from blood (not recorded which). The source of these receptors is a woman between 25 and 40 years old who had recovered from COVID-19. CDR3s include the opening cysteine and the closing phenylalanine or tryptophan. The order of the fields is J gene, clone size, CDR3 length, V gene, D gene, CDR3 DNA, CDR3 protein. A D gene is named only where the DNA matches it firmly. Expanded clones get a size class; other rows say once, few or many, or leave the size out.

J gene: TRBJ2-7; clone size: NA; CDR3 length: 16; V gene: TRBV21-1; D gene: NA; CDR3 DNA: TGTGCCAGCAGCACCACCCGGGACTTTCCCCCCGGCGAGCAGTACTTC; CDR3 protein: CASSTTRDFPPGEQYF
J gene: TRBJ1-1; clone size: once; CDR3 length: 13; V gene: TRBV12-3/TRBV12-4; D gene: NA; CDR3 DNA: TGTGCCAGCAGTTTATGGGGGGGCACTGAAGCTTTCTTT; CDR3 protein: CASSLWGGTEAFF
J gene: TRBJ2-1; clone size: NA; CDR3 length: 14; V gene: TRBV4-3; D gene: TRBD1; CDR3 DNA: TGCGCCAGCAGCCAAGAACCCACAGGGGATGAGCAGTTCTTC; CDR3 protein: CASSQEPTGDEQFF
J gene: TRBJ1-3; clone size: NA; CDR3 length: 16; V gene: TRBV5-1; D gene: TRBD1; CDR3 DNA: TGCGCCAGCAGCCGGGGACAGGGCTCTTCTGGAAACACCATATATTTT; CDR3 protein: CASSRGQGSSGNTIYF
J gene: TRBJ1-4; clone size: NA; CDR3 length: 13; V gene: TRBV5-6; D gene: TRBD1; CDR3 DNA: TGTGCCAGCAGCCTACAGGGGAATGAAAAACTGTTTTTT; CDR3 protein: CASSLQGNEKLFF
J gene: TRBJ1-4; clone size: NA; CDR3 length: 11; V gene: TRBV6-5; D gene: NA; CDR3 DNA: TGTGCCAGCAGCCCAGATGAAAAACTGTTTTTT; CDR3 protein: CASSPDEKLFF
J gene: TRBJ1-6; clone size: NA; CDR3 length: 15; V gene: TRBV11-2; D gene: NA; CDR3 DNA: TGTGCCAGCAGCTCCCAGGACACTCCAGGTTCACCCCTCCACTTT; CDR3 protein: CASSSQDTPGSPLHF
J gene: TRBJ2-5; clone size: NA; CDR3 length: 13; V gene: TRBV3-1/TRBV3-2; D gene: NA; CDR3 DNA: TGTGCCAGCAGCCCTTCGGGTCAATTAACCCAGTACTTC; CDR3 protein: CASSPSGQLTQYF
J gene: TRBJ1-2; clone size: many; CDR3 length: 14; V gene: TRBV3-1/TRBV3-2; D gene: NA; CDR3 DNA: TGTGCCAGCAGCCAAGTTCGGGGGGCGGCTGGCTACACCTTC; CDR3 protein: CASSQVRGAAGYTF
J gene: TRBJ1-1; clone size: NA; CDR3 length: 16; V gene: TRBV27; D gene: TRBD1; CDR3 DNA: TGTGCCAGCAGTTTATTGGGGACAGGGTCGAACACTGAAGCTTTCTTT; CDR3 protein: CASSLLGTGSNTEAFF
J gene: TRBJ1-2; clone size: NA; CDR3 length: 12; V gene: TRBV2; D gene: NA; CDR3 DNA: TGTGCCAGCAGGCGGGGGGGCAGGCGCTACACCTTC; CDR3 protein: CASRRGGRRYTF
J gene: TRBJ2-3; clone size: few; CDR3 length: 17; V gene: TRBV7-6; D gene: NA; CDR3 DNA: TGTGCCAGCAGCCCCCCGGGAGCGGGTGCTAGCACAGATACGCAGTATTTT; CDR3 protein: CASSPPGAGASTDTQYF
J gene: TRBJ2-7; clone size: once; CDR3 length: 14; V gene: TRBV19; D gene: NA; CDR3 DNA: TGTGCCAGTACTCCTGGGGGGACGGCTAGCGAGCAGTACTTC; CDR3 protein: CASTPGGTASEQYF
J gene: TRBJ2-7; clone size: NA; CDR3 length: 14; V gene: TRBV5-1; D gene: TRBD1; CDR3 DNA: TGCGCCAGCAGCCCGACAGGGATTACCTACGAGCAGTACTTC; CDR3 protein: CASSPTGITYEQYF
J gene: TRBJ2-5; clone size: NA; CDR3 length: 14; V gene: TRBV7-9; D gene: NA; CDR3 DNA: TGTGCCAGCAGCAGAAGTGGGGCGCAGGAGACCCAGTACTTC; CDR3 protein: CASSRSGAQETQYF
J gene: TRBJ2-2; clone size: NA; CDR3 length: 18; V gene: TRBV24-1; D gene: TRBD2; CDR3 DNA: TGTGCCACCAGGGGGGCTAGCGGGGGGATCTGGGACACCGGGGAGCTGTTTTTT; CDR3 protein: CATRGASGGIWDTGELFF
J gene: TRBJ1-1; clone size: NA; CDR3 length: 13; V gene: TRBV27; D gene: NA; CDR3 DNA: TGTGCCAGCAGGGAGGCCGCGGCAATCGAAGCTTTCTTT; CDR3 protein: CASREAAAIEAFF
J gene: TRBJ1-2; clone size: NA; CDR3 length: 13; V gene: TRBV5-4; D gene: TRBD1; CDR3 DNA: TGTGCCAGCAGCCCGACAGGGATCTATGGCTACACCTTC; CDR3 protein: CASSPTGIYGYTF
J gene: TRBJ1-2; clone size: NA; CDR3 length: 13; V gene: TRBV12-3/TRBV12-4; D gene: TRBD1; CDR3 DNA: TGTGCCAGCGGGGAGGGACAGGGCTATGGCTACACCTTC; CDR3 protein: CASGEGQGYGYTF
J gene: TRBJ1-6; clone size: NA; CDR3 length: 14; V gene: TRBV19; D gene: NA; CDR3 DNA: TGTGCCAGTACCGGGGGGTTGGCTAGTTCACCCCTCCACTTT; CDR3 protein: CASTGGLASSPLHF
J gene: TRBJ1-2; clone size: few; CDR3 length: 14; V gene: TRBV19; D gene: NA; CDR3 DNA: TGTGCCAGTAGTACGTATGGGGCAGGGGATGGCTACACCTTC; CDR3 protein: CASSTYGAGDGYTF
J gene: TRBJ2-7; clone size: NA; CDR3 length: 14; V gene: TRBV7-3; D gene: TRBD1; CDR3 DNA: TGTGCCAGCAGCTTGACAGGGAAATCCCACGAGCAGTACTTC; CDR3 protein: CASSLTGKSHEQYF
J gene: TRBJ1-1; clone size: NA; CDR3 length: 15; V gene: TRBV7-2; D gene: NA; CDR3 DNA: TGTGCCAGCAGCTCTCCAGGGACACTGAACACTGAAGCTTTCTTT; CDR3 protein: CASSSPGTLNTEAFF
J gene: TRBJ2-5; clone size: NA; CDR3 length: 17; V gene: TRBV5-1; D gene: NA; CDR3 DNA: TGCGCCAGCAGCTTGGGCATGCGGGGGCCTAGTTCGGAGACCCAGTACTTC; CDR3 protein: CASSLGMRGPSSETQYF
J gene: TRBJ1-1; clone size: NA; CDR3 length: 16; V gene: TRBV30; D gene: TRBD1; CDR3 DNA: TGTGCCTGGAGTGTAGGGACAGGGTACATGAACACTGAAGCTTTCTTT; CDR3 protein: CAWSVGTGYMNTEAFF
J gene: TRBJ2-7; clone size: NA; CDR3 length: 14; V gene: TRBV18; D gene: TRBD1; CDR3 DNA: TGTGCCAGCTCACCGGACAGGGGAACGGGCGAGCAGTACTTC; CDR3 protein: CASSPDRGTGEQYF
J gene: TRBJ1-5; clone size: NA; CDR3 length: 15; V gene: TRBV27; D gene: NA; CDR3 DNA: TGTGCCAGCAGTTCCCCCCGGAGAGGGAATCAGCCCCAGCATTTT; CDR3 protein: CASSSPRRGNQPQHF
J gene: TRBJ1-1; clone size: NA; CDR3 length: 13; V gene: TRBV2; D gene: NA; CDR3 DNA: TGTGCCAGCACCGACCCGGGTAGGACTGAAGCTTTCTTT; CDR3 protein: CASTDPGRTEAFF